The 31 T cell receptor beta chains given below trace back to one sample, sequenced in a study of cytomegalovirus exposure and HLA in healthy donors. Sequencing was performed with immunoSEQ multiplex PCR; in TCRdb, only in-frame clones are kept and a portion is missing. The data show approximately 210,000 clones, with approximately 86% seen just once and about 3% held by the top ten. The sequenced sample was PBMCs. These receptors came from a woman under 30 in good health and CMV-seronegative.

This sequence joins TRBV14 and TRBJ2-1; TRBD1 is a possible D gene (6 bases). The CDR3 is 16 residues long. V was cut by 3 bases and J by 5 bases, with 17 bases left in between. CDR1 SGHDN and CDR2 FVKESK come from the germline V gene. The CDR3 DNA reads TGTGCCAGCAGCCACACGCTAGGGGGACATGACAATGAGCAGTTCTTC. The encoded protein is CASSHTLGGHDNEQFF.

The genes are TRBV13 and TRBJ2-7; 8 positions agree with TRBD2. The CDR3 has 13 amino acids. Germline V CDR1 and CDR2: PRHDT, FYEKMQ (reference sequence). The trim removed 5 bases at V and 4 bases at J, leaving 4 bases unmatched. CDR3 sequence: CASSPTSGYEQYF. CDR3 DNA sequence: TGTGCCAGCAGCCCCACTAGCGGATACGAGCAGTACTTC.

The chain has TRBV10-3 and TRBJ2-1, with TRBD2 matching over 11 bases. With V trimmed by 10 bases and J by 9 bases, 8 bases remained unmatched. The CDR3 extends over 13 amino acids. Germline-derived CDR1 and CDR2 are ENHRY and SYGVKD. The CDR3 DNA sequence: TGTGCCACCGAACTAGCGGGAGAGGGTGAGCAGTTCTTC. Protein sequence: CATELAGEGEQFF.

A few counts support this clone. The rearrangement links TRBV6-5 to TRBJ2-7; D is perhaps TRBD2 (6 bases). Germline CDR1 reads MNHEY; CDR2 reads SVGAGI. CDR3 length: 13 residues. Trimming took off 2 bases at V and 4 bases at J, with 9 bases between the two ends. The CDR3 spells CASSYGAGYEQYF. Here the CDR3 DNA reads TGTGCCAGCAGTTACGGTGCGGGATACGAGCAGTACTTC.

The J gene is TRBJ2-7, the V gene TRBV4-1; D possibly corresponds to TRBD1 (5 bases). V lost 0 bases to trimming and J lost 5 bases, with 8 bases between them. Germline V gives CDR1 MGHRA, CDR2 YSYEKL. The CDR3 covers 13 residues. The CDR3 coding sequence is TGCGCCAGCAGCCAAGATCAGACAGACGAGCAGTACTTC. Protein product: CASSQDQTDEQYF.

The chain combines TRBV5-1 with TRBJ1-1; 12 bases match TRBD1. From germline, CDR1 is SGHRS and CDR2 YFSETQ. The CDR3 runs 17 residues. The V gene end was trimmed by 3 bases and the J gene end by 4 bases; junction bases not matched to a gene: 10. The CDR3 here is CASSSGTGGAALTEAFF. In DNA form, the CDR3 reads TGCGCCAGCAGCTCCGGGACAGGGGGCGCAGCGCTCACTGAAGCTTTCTTT.

V gene TRBV15 combines with J gene TRBJ2-7, with a weak D call TRBD1 (6 bases). Trimming pared 6 bases from V and 6 bases from J, leaving 12 bases between. CDR3 length equals 12 residues. In germline, CDR1 is LNHNV, CDR2 YYDKDF (reference sequence). CDR3 loop: CATSRDKGEQYF. The CDR3 bases are TGTGCCACCAGTCGGGACAAGGGCGAGCAGTACTTC.

This sequence joins TRBV6-4 and TRBJ2-6; D not certain. Germline CDR1 is MRHNA and CDR2 is SNTAGT. Trimming removed 5 bases from V and 0 bases from J, with 5 bases in between. The CDR3 runs 14 residues. CDR3 in DNA: TGTGCCAGCAGTTCCCACTCTGGGGCCAACGTCCTGACTTTC. Translating gives CASSSHSGANVLTF.

This chain joins TRBV7-8 and TRBJ1-1, with 8 bases fitting TRBD1. The V and J ends lost 5 bases and 3 bases, in that order; junction bases with no gene match: 11. The CDR3 has 16 residues. Germline V lookup: CDR1 SGHVS, CDR2 FQNEAQ. For the CDR3, the DNA is TGTGCCAGCAGCCGGAGGACAGGGCGTTTGGACACTGAAGCTTTCTTT. Its protein is CASSRRTGRLDTEAFF.

V and J are TRBV27 and TRBJ2-6; weak D call: TRBD1 (5 bases). Looked up from germline, CDR1 is MNHEY and CDR2 is SMNVEV (reference sequence). Trimming pared 1 base from V and 2 bases from J, leaving 15 bases between. The CDR3 runs to 18 residues. CDR3 sequence: CASSLWQGSLAGANVLTF. The CDR3 DNA sequence: TGTGCCAGCAGTTTATGGCAGGGAAGCCTCGCTGGGGCCAACGTCCTGACTTTC.

The chain joins TRBV27 to TRBJ2-7; 8 bases are a match to TRBD2. In germline, CDR1 is MNHEY, CDR2 SMNVEV (reference sequence). CDR3 length equals 14 residues. With V trimmed by 5 bases and J by 2 bases, 5 bases remained unmatched. This CDR3 is CASSPTSAAYEQYF. The CDR3 DNA reads TGTGCCAGCAGTCCGACTAGCGCAGCCTACGAGCAGTACTTC.

The V call is TRBV15, the J call TRBJ1-1, with a weak D call TRBD1 (5 bases). The V gene lost 0 bases and the J gene lost 5 bases, with 13 bases spanning the gap. The CDR3 extends over 15 amino acids. The germline V gene encodes CDR1 LNHNV and CDR2 YYDKDF (reference sequence). The CDR3 DNA reads TGTGCCACCAGCAGAGAGAAGTGGTCAGGGACTGAAGCTTTCTTT. Amino acid sequence: CATSREKWSGTEAFF.

Only one count was recorded for this clone. The chain is built from TRBV5-1 and TRBJ2-1, with TRBD2 matching over 8 bases. V shed 3 bases, J shed 1 base, and the junction held 9 bases outside the gene matches. The CDR3 is 17 amino acids. CDR1 is SGHRS and CDR2 is YFSETQ in the germline V gene. CDR3 nucleotide sequence: TGCGCCAGCAGCTCAAAGAAGAGCGGGAGTTCCTACAATGAGCAGTTCTTC. Its translation is CASSSKKSGSSYNEQFF. Variable domain in full (rest from reference TRBV5-1 and TRBJ2-1): KAGVTQTPRYLIKTRGQQVTLSCSPISGHRSVSWYQQTPGQGLQFLFEYFSETQRNKGNFPGRFSGRQFSNSRSEMNVSTLELGDSALYLCASSSKKSGSSYNEQFFGPGTRLTVL.

The J gene is TRBJ1-3, the V gene TRBV15; D possibly corresponds to TRBD1 (6 bases). Trimming took 11 bases from V and 0 from J, leaving 17 bases between them. The CDR3 runs 15 residues. The germline V gene encodes CDR1 LNHNV and CDR2 YYDKDF (reference sequence). The CDR3 DNA follows: TGTGCCTCCAAACGGGACAACCTCTCTGGAAACACCATATATTTT. Translation: CASKRDNLSGNTIYF.

The J gene is TRBJ2-1, the V gene TRBV9; 10 bases are shared with TRBD2. V shed 0 bases and J 11 bases; nucleotides not matched to a gene: 14. CDR3 length equals 17 residues. Germline CDR1 and CDR2: SGDLS and YYNGEE. The CDR3 nucleotides read TGTGCCAGCAGCGTAGGAGTGGGGTCTCTAGCGGGAGTACAGCAGTTCTTC. Amino acids: CASSVGVGSLAGVQQFF.

The chain links TRBV5-4 to TRBJ1-2, with D tentatively TRBD1 (5 bases). The CDR3 spans 16 residues. Germline V gene data show CDR1 as SGHNT and CDR2 as YYREEE (reference sequence). V lost 3 bases to trimming and J lost 4 bases, with 19 bases between them. The CDR3 DNA is TGTGCCAGCAGCTCTCAGTTCTCGGACAACTCCTATGGCTACACCTTC. This gives the protein CASSSQFSDNSYGYTF. Drawing the rest from reference TRBV5-4 and TRBJ1-2, the complete variable domain is ETGVTQSPTHLIKTRGQQVTLRCSSQSGHNTVSWYQQALGQGPQFIFQYYREEENGRGNFPPRFSGLQFPNYSSELNVNALELDDSALYLCASSSQFSDNSYGYTFGSGTRLTVV.

The chain combines TRBV7-3 with TRBJ2-3; possibly TRBD2 for D (5 bases). This CDR3 is built from 17 residues. From germline, CDR1 is SGHTA and CDR2 FQGTGA. V lost 3 bases and J lost 2, with 18 bases in between. CDR3 sequence reads: CASSLMPGSSFTDTQYF. The CDR3 coding sequence is TGTGCCAGCAGCTTGATGCCGGGGTCAAGTTTCACAGATACGCAGTATTTT.

The V call is TRBV9, the J call TRBJ2-5; tentatively, D is TRBD1 (5 bases). V dropped 1 base and J dropped 3 bases, with 13 bases sitting between them. The CDR3 extends over 15 amino acids. Per the germline V gene, CDR1 is SGDLS and CDR2 is YYNGEE. CDR3 sequence: CASSVWGWGEETQYF. The CDR3 DNA follows: TGTGCCAGCAGCGTATGGGGCTGGGGCGAAGAGACCCAGTACTTC.

The chain employs TRBV29-1 and TRBJ2-7, with TRBD2 identical over 11 bases. Unmatched junction bases numbered 5, after V lost 4 bases and J lost 3 bases. Germline loops: CDR1 SQVTM, CDR2 ANQGSEA. The CDR3 loop spans 14 amino acids. For the CDR3, the DNA is TGCAGCGTTGGCGGAACTAGCGGGAGCTACGAGCAGTACTTC. This codes for CSVGGTSGSYEQYF.

This rearrangement joins TRBV5-1 to TRBJ2-1; TRBD1 is a possible D gene (6 bases). The CDR3 is made up of 13 amino acids. V dropped 3 bases and J dropped 15 bases, with 19 bases sitting between them. Germline-derived CDR1 and CDR2 are SGHRS and YFSETQ. The CDR3: CASSSTLTQGLFF. The CDR3 DNA reads as TGCGCCAGCAGCTCGACCCTAACACAGGGTCTGTTCTTC.

The V and J genes are TRBV7-6 and TRBJ2-1, with 7 bases lining up with TRBD2. Germline V gives CDR1 SGHVS, CDR2 FNYEAQ. This CDR3 has 13 residues. V trimming: 5 bases; J trimming: 15 bases; junction bases outside the gene matches: 13. CDR3 sequence (DNA): TGTGCCAGCAGCCCAGGACTAGAGAGGGAGGTGTTCTTC. Translating gives CASSPGLEREVFF.

The chain carries TRBV30 and TRBJ2-7, with D possibly being TRBD1 (6 bases). Germline lookup yields CDR1 GTSNPN and CDR2 SVGIG (reference sequence). V lost 3 bases and J lost 3, with 12 bases in between. The CDR3 sequence is 13 residues long. This chain's CDR3 is CAWSFGQSYEQYF. The CDR3 DNA sequence: TGTGCCTGGAGCTTCGGACAGAGCTACGAGCAGTACTTC.

The V call is TRBV7-3, the J call TRBJ1-5, with 7 bases matching TRBD1. The CDR3 is 15 amino acids. Germline CDR1 SGHTA, CDR2 FQGTGA. V was clipped by 0 bases and J by 3 bases; unmatched bases: 2. CDR3 coding DNA: TGTGCCAGCAGCTTAACGGGACAGAACAATCAGCCCCAGCATTTT. Residues: CASSLTGQNNQPQHF.

The chain carries TRBV27 and TRBJ2-7; perhaps TRBD1 as D (6 bases). The CDR3 has 14 residues. Germline CDR1 and CDR2: MNHEY and SMNVEV (reference sequence). Between the trimmed V and J ends, which lost 6 bases and 3 bases, there was a span of 15 bases. CDR3 loop: CASRNHRVDYEQYF. The CDR3 DNA reads TGTGCCAGCAGAAACCACAGGGTCGACTACGAGCAGTACTTC.

The V call is TRBV28, the J call TRBJ1-5; D is uncertain. This CDR3 comprises 14 residues. Germline-derived CDR1 and CDR2 are MDHEN and SYDVKM. V gave up 6 bases and J gave up 3 bases, with 12 bases separating them. DNA of the CDR3: TGTGCCAGCAGGAGGGAAGGGTACAATCAGCCCCAGCATTTT. Translation gives CASRREGYNQPQHF.

The chain recombines TRBV5-1 with TRBJ2-2, with D tentatively TRBD2 (5 bases). Germline lookup yields CDR1 SGHRS and CDR2 YFSETQ. CDR3 length: 16 residues. V lost 3 bases and J 3 bases, leaving 15 bases between the germline ends. CDR3 DNA sequence: TGCGCCAGCAGCTCCATACTAGTGGAGGACACCGGGGAGCTGTTTTTT. This codes for CASSSILVEDTGELFF.

The chain uses TRBV4-1 and TRBJ1-4, with 8 nucleotides matching TRBD1. Per the germline V gene, CDR1 is MGHRA and CDR2 is YSYEKL. This CDR3 region has 17 residues. After removal of 3 bases from V and 8 bases from J, the junction contained 14 bases not matched to a gene. The CDR3 DNA follows: TGCGCCAGCAGCCAGGGGGGCTTAAACAGGGGGAACGAAAAACTGTTTTTT. Protein sequence: CASSQGGLNRGNEKLFF.

The chain joins TRBV27 to TRBJ2-3; D unclear. The germline V gene encodes CDR1 MNHEY and CDR2 SMNVEV (reference sequence). V was shortened by 5 bases and J by 2 bases, with 8 bases between the two germline ends. The CDR3 length is 13 residues. The CDR3: CASSPELTDTQYF. The CDR3 coding sequence is TGTGCCAGCAGTCCGGAGCTCACAGATACGCAGTATTTT.

This clone was seen only a few times. The CDR3 region is CASRGQGSTGELFF. CDR3 coding DNA: TGTGCCAGCCGTGGACAGGGGAGCACCGGGGAGCTGTTTTTT. The chain links TRBV5-4 to TRBJ2-2, with 9 bases matching TRBD1. CDR1 is SGHNT and CDR2 is YYREEE in the germline V gene (reference sequence). There are 14 residues in the CDR3. V lost 7 bases and J lost 4; bases outside the gene matches: 5.

The CDR3: CASSLSHFTGGKTDTQYF. The CDR3 DNA follows: TGTGCCAGCAGTTTATCGCACTTCACAGGGGGGAAAACAGATACGCAGTATTTT. V usage is TRBV27 and J usage is TRBJ2-3; 8 positions match TRBD1. This CDR3 has 18 amino acids. The V gene end was trimmed by 0 bases and the J gene end by 3 bases; junction bases not matched to a gene: 11. Per germline, CDR1 MNHEY and CDR2 SMNVEV (reference sequence).

The rearrangement joins TRBV27 to TRBJ2-1; 10 positions match TRBD1. This CDR3 is built from 17 residues. Losses at the gene ends were 0 bases for V and 5 bases for J; bases not matched to a gene: 7. Germline lookup yields CDR1 MNHEY and CDR2 SMNVEV (reference sequence). CDR3 protein: CASSLSPGTGVHNEQFF. The CDR3 DNA reads TGTGCCAGCAGTTTATCCCCCGGGACAGGGGTCCACAATGAGCAGTTCTTC.